What follows are 21 T cell receptor beta chains derived from one specimen sequenced in a study of CD8 T cells in Susac syndrome. Random hexamers were used to reverse transcribe roughly 0.45 to 1 ug of RNA. MiXCR, run by TCRdb on the immunoSEQ multiplex PCR reads, gives a single entry per CDR3 protein. There are nearly 70,000 distinct CDR3 sequences in the sample; 85% to 95% occur only once, and over 0.2% lies in the top ten. Sequencing input: CD8+ T cells from PBMCs. The receptor source for this set is a human donor in good health.

The J gene is TRBJ2-5, the V gene TRBV9; perhaps TRBD2 as D (5 bases). V was clipped by 0 bases and J by 4 bases, with 19 bases between them. Germline loops: CDR1 SGDLS, CDR2 YYNGEE. The CDR3 is 17 residues long. CDR3 loop: CASSVGKEDLLGETQYF. The CDR3 region has the DNA TGTGCCAGCAGCGTAGGAAAGGAGGACCTCTTAGGAGAGACCCAGTACTTC.

V and J are TRBV14 and TRBJ1-5; D is unresolved. Germline V CDR1 and CDR2: SGHDN, FVKESK. Deletions cut 0 bases from V and 5 bases from J, with 8 bases between. The CDR3 contains 14 residues. Here the CDR3 DNA reads TGTGCCAGCAGCCAAGATCACGGGGATCAGCCCCAGCATTTT. Translating gives CASSQDHGDQPQHF.

V usage is TRBV6-2 or TRBV6-3 and J usage is TRBJ2-1; D remains ambiguous. Germline V lookup: CDR1 MNHEY, CDR2 SVGEGT. This CDR3 is built from 13 residues. V lost 4 bases and J 4 bases, leaving 8 bases between the germline ends. CDR3 in amino acids: CASSSVRYNEQFF. CDR3 nucleotides: TGTGCCAGCAGTTCCGTAAGGTACAATGAGCAGTTCTTC.

This clonotype was recorded only once. V is TRBV23-1 and J is TRBJ2-5; D might be TRBD1 or TRBD2, each matching 5 bases. TRBV23-1 belongs to the ORF category, with a function that is uncertain. V gave up 2 bases and J gave up 1 base, with 14 bases separating them. The CDR3 is made up of 16 amino acids. The CDR3 loop is CASSQPVGVFQETQYF. The DNA of the CDR3 is TGCGCCAGCAGTCAACCCGTGGGGGTATTCCAAGAGACCCAGTACTTC.

The chain links TRBV7-6 to TRBJ2-2, with 11 bases that match TRBD2. Germline V gives CDR1 SGHVS, CDR2 FNYEAQ. The V and J ends lost 3 bases and 7 bases, in that order; junction bases with no gene match: 4. The CDR3 runs to 15 residues. CDR3 DNA: TGTGCCAGCAGCTTTAGCGGGGGGGCCGGCGGGGAGCTGTTTTTT. Amino acid sequence: CASSFSGGAGGELFF. Looking up the rest from reference TRBV7-6 and TRBJ2-2 gives the full variable domain: GAGVSQSPRYKVTKRGQDVALRCDPISGHVSLYWYRQALGQGPEFLTYFNYEAQQDKSGLPNDRFSAERPEGSISTLTIQRTEQRDSAMYRCASSFSGGAGGELFFGEGSRLTVL.

This chain connects TRBV29-1 to TRBJ1-2; no clear D. The V gene lost 7 bases and the J gene lost 7 bases, with 4 bases spanning the gap. Germline lookup yields CDR1 SQVTM and CDR2 ANQGSEA. The CDR3 length is 8 residues. The CDR3 loop is CSAVGYTF. CDR3 DNA sequence: TGCAGCGCCGTTGGCTACACCTTC.

The chain links TRBV29-1 to TRBJ1-1; 10 positions match TRBD1. The germline V gene has CDR1 SQVTM and CDR2 ANQGSEA. This CDR3 spans 13 amino acids. The trim removed 7 bases at V and 4 bases at J, leaving 6 bases unmatched. CDR3 loop: CSARQGAGTEAFF. CDR3 DNA: TGCAGCGCTCGACAGGGGGCAGGCACTGAAGCTTTCTTT.

This chain links TRBV6-5 with TRBJ2-5; 8 bases are shared with TRBD2. Per the germline V gene, CDR1 is MNHEY and CDR2 is SVGAGI. The ends lost 0 bases at V and 3 bases at J; junction bases unmatched: 6. CDR3 size: 16 residues. The DNA of the CDR3 is TGTGCCAGCAGTTACTCGGGAGGTAGCGGGGAAGAGACCCAGTACTTC. It yields the protein CASSYSGGSGEETQYF.

The chain combines TRBV7-2 with TRBJ2-3; D is perhaps TRBD2 (6 bases). In germline, CDR1 is SGHTA, CDR2 FQGNSA. Deletions cut 1 base from V and 7 bases from J, with 18 bases between. CDR3 length: 16 residues. The CDR3 DNA reads TGTGCCAGCAGCTTAGGCCCCTTGAGCGGGCCGAATACGCAGTATTTT. Protein sequence: CASSLGPLSGPNTQYF.

The rearrangement uses TRBV7-8 and TRBJ1-4, with D uncertain. CDR1 is SGHVS, CDR2 FQNEAQ, per germline. The length of the CDR3 is 15 residues. Trimming removed 5 bases from V and 0 bases from J, with 10 bases in between. CDR3 in amino acids: CASSTHIATNEKLFF. DNA for the CDR3: TGTGCCAGCAGCACCCACATCGCAACTAATGAAAAACTGTTTTTT.

This clonotype was counted only a few times. V is TRBV7-9 and J is TRBJ2-6; no clear D. The CDR3 is 13 residues long. Germline V CDR1 and CDR2: SEHNR, FQNEAQ (reference sequence). V was clipped by 5 bases and J by 2 bases, with 4 bases between them. The CDR3 DNA is TGTGCCAGCAGCCCGCCTGGGGCCAACGTCCTGACTTTC. This encodes CASSPPGANVLTF. Together with reference TRBV7-9 and TRBJ2-6, the CDR3 gives the full variable domain: DTGVSQNPRHKITKRGQNVTFRCDPISEHNRLYWYRQTLGQGPEFLTYFQNEAQLEKSRLLSDRFSAERPKGSFSTLEIQRTEQGDSAMYLCASSPPGANVLTFGAGSRLTVL.

The V call is TRBV6-1, the J call TRBJ1-2, with 7 bases lining up with TRBD1. Germline V gives CDR1 MNHNS, CDR2 SASEGT. The CDR3 has 17 amino acids. Trimming at V came to 5 bases and at J to 4 bases, leaving 16 bases not matched to a gene. CDR3 DNA: TGTGCCAGCAGTACCCTGGACAGGACCGCGGGCTCCTATGGCTACACCTTC. Translating it yields CASSTLDRTAGSYGYTF.

This clonotype was detected once. This chain uses TRBV29-1 with TRBJ1-2, with D hard to call. Germline-derived CDR1 and CDR2 are SQVTM and ANQGSEA. The CDR3 is 12 residues long. The V gene lost 2 bases and the J gene lost 7 bases, with 11 bases spanning the gap. The CDR3: CSVELGVFGYTF. CDR3 bases: TGCAGCGTTGAACTCGGGGTCTTTGGCTACACCTTC.

The rearrangement links TRBV4-1 to TRBJ1-2, with D possibly TRBD1 on 6 matching bases. In germline, CDR1 is MGHRA, CDR2 YSYEKL. This CDR3 has 14 residues. V was cut by 6 bases and J by 4 bases, with 15 bases left in between. CDR3 region: CASSKQGRSYGYTF. CDR3 sequence (DNA): TGCGCCAGCAGTAAACAGGGAAGAAGCTATGGCTACACCTTC.

J is TRBJ1-1 and V is TRBV27, with D possibly TRBD1 on 6 matching bases. V lost 5 bases and J 6 bases, leaving 22 bases between the germline ends. The CDR3 has 16 residues. Germline CDR1 is MNHEY and CDR2 is SMNVEV (reference sequence). CDR3 residues: CASSPNRVQGYAEAFF. The CDR3 DNA sequence: TGTGCCAGCAGTCCCAACAGGGTTCAAGGGTACGCTGAAGCTTTCTTT.

The chain combines TRBV4-1 with TRBJ2-2; TRBD2 matches 7 bases. Germline V gene lookup returns CDR1 MGHRA and CDR2 YSYEKL. The CDR3 length is 15 residues. V was clipped by 1 base and J by 1 base; unmatched bases: 0. DNA of the CDR3: TGCGCCAGCAGCCAAGGCGGGGGGAACACCGGGGAGCTGTTTTTT. Translated, it gives CASSQGGGNTGELFF.

The genes are TRBV28 and TRBJ1-1; 8 bases are shared with TRBD1. V lost 6 bases to trimming and J lost 5 bases; unmatched junction nucleotides: 5. CDR3 length equals 13 residues. Per the germline V gene, CDR1 is MDHEN and CDR2 is SYDVKM. The DNA of the CDR3 is TGTGCCAGCAGCTCGACAGGGGCTACTGAAGCTTTCTTT. Residues: CASSSTGATEAFF.

The chain employs TRBV13 and TRBJ1-2, with 8 bases aligning to TRBD1. Germline V gene sequence: CDR1 PRHDT, CDR2 FYEKMQ (reference sequence). This CDR3 has 14 amino acids. V trimming: 4 bases; J trimming: 4 bases; junction bases outside the gene matches: 5. CDR3 loop: CASSSGQVFYGYTF. DNA of the CDR3: TGTGCCAGCAGCTCGGGACAGGTCTTCTATGGCTACACCTTC.

The CDR3 region has the DNA TGCGCCAGCGGGCAGGGTGGACTGAACACTGAAGCTTTCTTT. Translating it yields CASGQGGLNTEAFF. The rearrangement uses TRBV4-3 and TRBJ1-1, with TRBD1 as a possible D gene (5 bases). The CDR3 spans 14 residues. Trimming stripped 8 bases from V and 0 bases from J, with 13 bases between. Germline assignment: CDR1 LGHNA and CDR2 YSLEER.

The chain uses TRBV12-3 or TRBV12-4 and TRBJ1-5; 8 positions match TRBD1. The V and J ends lost 7 bases and 2 bases, in that order; junction bases with no gene match: 16. The length of the CDR3 is 18 residues. CDR3 sequence (DNA): TGTGCCAGCACCCGGCAGCGGCAGGGGGCGAGGGGCAATCAGCCCCAGCATTTT. As protein: CASTRQRQGARGNQPQHF.

The rearrangement uses TRBV6-5 and TRBJ2-7; TRBD1 matches at 9 bases. Germline CDR1 reads MNHEY; CDR2 reads SVGAGI. CDR3 length equals 17 residues. V lost 2 bases, J lost 4 bases, and 12 bases stayed unmatched. The CDR3 loop is CASSYTRDRADEYEQYF. The DNA of the CDR3 is TGTGCCAGCAGTTACACTCGGGACAGGGCGGATGAATACGAGCAGTACTTC.